Below are 9 T cell receptor beta chains sequenced from a single sample in a study of OX40 agonist ivuxolimab in advanced cancers. Measured with immunoSEQ multiplex PCR; TCRdb has only the in-frame clones, and not every one. The sample contains tens of thousands of clones, 85% to 90% of which appear only once. The source was CD4+ or CD8+ T cells sorted from blood, collected in a trial of the OX40 agonist ivuxolimab. All receptors come from an adult with an advanced solid tumor such as melanoma, head and neck, liver or kidney cancer.

This chain connects TRBV29-1 to TRBJ1-2, with D perhaps matching TRBD1 (5 bases). The V gene lost 7 bases and the J gene lost 8 bases, with 17 bases spanning the gap. The length of the CDR3 is 12 residues. Germline CDR1 SQVTM, CDR2 ANQGSEA. The CDR3 DNA sequence: TGCAGCGGGGGCGACGGGATGTTCGGCTACACCTTC. Amino acids: CSGGDGMFGYTF. Filled out from reference TRBV29-1 and TRBJ1-2, the complete variable domain reads SAVISQKPSRDICQRGTSLTIQCQVDSQVTMMFWYRQQPGQSLTLIATANQGSEATYESGFVIDKFPISRPNLTFSTLTVSNMSPEDSSIYLCSGGDGMFGYTFGSGTRLTVV.

V usage is TRBV5-1 and J usage is TRBJ2-3; D perhaps matches TRBD1 (6 bases). Trimming stripped 4 bases from V and 2 bases from J, with 17 bases between. CDR3 length: 16 amino acids. Germline V gene sequence: CDR1 SGHRS, CDR2 YFSETQ. The CDR3 DNA follows: TGCGCCAGCAGCGCGGGTGGTACAGGGATCACAGATACGCAGTATTTT. It codes for CASSAGGTGITDTQYF.

The V gene is TRBV14, the J gene TRBJ2-5; 8 nucleotides align to TRBD1. V shed 3 bases, J shed 5 bases, and the junction held 11 bases outside the gene matches. The CDR3 covers 16 residues. The germline V gene has CDR1 SGHDN and CDR2 FVKESK. In nucleotides, the CDR3 is TGTGCCAGCAGCCAGGCTATGACAGGGGCCACCGAGACCCAGTACTTC. Protein: CASSQAMTGATETQYF. Full variable domain (remainder filled in from reference TRBV14 and TRBJ2-5): EAGVTQFPSHSVIEKGQTVTLRCDPISGHDNLYWYRRVMGKEIKFLLHFVKESKQDESGMPNNRFLAERTGGTYSTLKVQPAELEDSGVYFCASSQAMTGATETQYFGPGTRLLVL.

The V and J genes are TRBV19 and TRBJ1-1, with D possibly matching TRBD1 (6 bases). V was shortened by 6 bases and J by 4 bases, with 15 bases between the two germline ends. The CDR3 is 14 amino acids. Germline lookup yields CDR1 LNHDA and CDR2 SQIVND (reference sequence). The DNA for the CDR3 is TGTGCCAGTAGGGAGGGGGGCTTGGGCACTGAAGCTTTCTTT. Translated, it gives CASREGGLGTEAFF.

The chain links TRBV10-3 to TRBJ2-2; D is possibly TRBD1 or TRBD2 (6 bases each). CDR1 ENHRY and CDR2 SYGVKD come from the germline V gene. Trimming took off 8 bases at V and 2 bases at J, with 27 bases between the two ends. This CDR3 spans 19 amino acids. The DNA for the CDR3 is TGTGCCATCGGAAACAGGGAGGTGGTAGGGAACAGAAACACCGGGGAGCTGTTTTTT. Its translation is CAIGNREVVGNRNTGELFF.

This chain links TRBV27 with TRBJ2-7; no clear D gene. The germline CDR1 and CDR2 sequences are MNHEY and SMNVEV (reference sequence). V lost 4 bases, J lost 0 bases, and 7 bases lay in between. This CDR3 has 13 residues. The CDR3 here is CASSYDSSYEQYF. CDR3 DNA: TGTGCCAGCAGTTATGATTCCTCCTACGAGCAGTACTTC.

The CDR3 protein is CASSPPVENTGELFF. Written as DNA, the CDR3 is TGTGCCAGCAGCCCTCCGGTGGAGAACACCGGGGAGCTGTTTTTT. J is TRBJ2-2 and V is TRBV7-9; D gene uncertain. This CDR3 comprises 15 residues. Trimming shortened V by 5 bases and J by 1 base, and 11 bases separated the two germline ends. Looked up from germline, CDR1 is SEHNR and CDR2 is FQNEAQ (reference sequence).

The chain links TRBV4-2 to TRBJ1-3; D remains ambiguous. Germline V lookup: CDR1 LGHNA, CDR2 YNFKEQ. CDR3 size: 14 residues. V lost 0 bases and J 10 bases, leaving 13 bases between the germline ends. The CDR3 bases are TGTGCCAGCAGCCAAGATCGCGGGCCGCAAACCATATATTTT. This gives the protein CASSQDRGPQTIYF.

The rearrangement joins TRBV29-1 to TRBJ1-3; no reliable D call. In germline, CDR1 is SQVTM, CDR2 ANQGSEA. V was pared by 0 bases and J by 2 bases, with 8 bases between. CDR3 length: 14 amino acids. The CDR3 coding sequence is TGCAGCGTTGAAGATGTGGAAACTGGAAACACCATATATTTT. This sequence encodes CSVEDVETGNTIYF. The complete variable domain, with remaining parts taken from reference TRBV29-1 and TRBJ1-3, reads SAVISQKPSRDICQRGTSLTIQCQVDSQVTMMFWYRQQPGQSLTLIATANQGSEATYESGFVIDKFPISRPNLTFSTLTVSNMSPEDSSIYLCSVEDVETGNTIYFGEGSWLTVV.